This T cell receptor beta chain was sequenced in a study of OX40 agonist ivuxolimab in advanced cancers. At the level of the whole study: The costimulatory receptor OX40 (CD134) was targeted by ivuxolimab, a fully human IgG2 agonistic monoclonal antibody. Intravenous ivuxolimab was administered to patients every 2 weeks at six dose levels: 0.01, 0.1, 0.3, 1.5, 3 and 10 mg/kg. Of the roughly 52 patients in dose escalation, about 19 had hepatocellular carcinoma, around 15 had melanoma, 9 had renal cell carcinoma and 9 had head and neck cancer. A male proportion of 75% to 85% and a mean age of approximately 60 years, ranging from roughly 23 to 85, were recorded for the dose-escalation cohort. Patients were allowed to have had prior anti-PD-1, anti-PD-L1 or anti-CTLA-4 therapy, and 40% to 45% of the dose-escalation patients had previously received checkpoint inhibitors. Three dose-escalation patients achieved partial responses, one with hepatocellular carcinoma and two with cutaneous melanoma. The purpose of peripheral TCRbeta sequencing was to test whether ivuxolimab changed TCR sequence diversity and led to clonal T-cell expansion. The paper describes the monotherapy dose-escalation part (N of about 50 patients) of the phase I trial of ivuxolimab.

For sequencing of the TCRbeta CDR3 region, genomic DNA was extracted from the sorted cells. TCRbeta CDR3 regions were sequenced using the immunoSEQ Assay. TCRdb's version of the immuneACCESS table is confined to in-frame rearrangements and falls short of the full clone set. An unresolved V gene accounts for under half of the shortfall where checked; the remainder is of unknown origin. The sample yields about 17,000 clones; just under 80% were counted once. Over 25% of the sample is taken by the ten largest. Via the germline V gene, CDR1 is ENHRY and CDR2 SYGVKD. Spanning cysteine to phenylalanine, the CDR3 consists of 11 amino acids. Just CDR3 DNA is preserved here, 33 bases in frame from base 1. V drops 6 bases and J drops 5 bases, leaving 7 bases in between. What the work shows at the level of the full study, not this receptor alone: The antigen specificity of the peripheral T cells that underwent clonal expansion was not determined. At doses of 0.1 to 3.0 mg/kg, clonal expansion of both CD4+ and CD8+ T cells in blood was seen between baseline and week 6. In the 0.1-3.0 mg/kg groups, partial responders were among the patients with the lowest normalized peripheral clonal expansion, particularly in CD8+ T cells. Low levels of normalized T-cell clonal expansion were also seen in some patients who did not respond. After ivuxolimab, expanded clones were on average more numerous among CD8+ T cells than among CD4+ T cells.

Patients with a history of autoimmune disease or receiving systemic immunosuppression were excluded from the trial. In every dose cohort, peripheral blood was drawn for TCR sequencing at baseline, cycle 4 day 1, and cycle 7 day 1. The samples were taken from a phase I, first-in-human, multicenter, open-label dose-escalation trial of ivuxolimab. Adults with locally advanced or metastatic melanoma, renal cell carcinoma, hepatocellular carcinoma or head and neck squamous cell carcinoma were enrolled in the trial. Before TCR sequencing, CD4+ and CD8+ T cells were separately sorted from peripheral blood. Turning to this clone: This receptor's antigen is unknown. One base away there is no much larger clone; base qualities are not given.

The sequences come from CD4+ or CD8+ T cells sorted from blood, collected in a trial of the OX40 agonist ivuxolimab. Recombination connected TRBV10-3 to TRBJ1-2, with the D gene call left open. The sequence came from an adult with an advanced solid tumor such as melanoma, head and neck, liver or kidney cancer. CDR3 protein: CAIRAGYGYTF. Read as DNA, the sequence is TGTGCCATCAGGGCGGGGTATGGCTACACCTTC.